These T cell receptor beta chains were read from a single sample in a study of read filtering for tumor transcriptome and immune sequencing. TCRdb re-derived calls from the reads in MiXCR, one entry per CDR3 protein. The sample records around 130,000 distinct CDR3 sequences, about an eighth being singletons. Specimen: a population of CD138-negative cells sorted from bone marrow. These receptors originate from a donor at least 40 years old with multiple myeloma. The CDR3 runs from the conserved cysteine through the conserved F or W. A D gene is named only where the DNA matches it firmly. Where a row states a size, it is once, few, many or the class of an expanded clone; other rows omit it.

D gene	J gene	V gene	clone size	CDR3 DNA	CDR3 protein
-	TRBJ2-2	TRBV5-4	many	TGTGCCAGCAGCTTGGCCGGAAAGAACACCGGGGAGCTGTTTTTT	CASSLAGKNTGELFF
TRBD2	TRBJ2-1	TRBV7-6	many	TGTGCCAGCAGCTTAGGCGGTCTAGCGGGGCCTTCGTTC	CASSLGGLAGPSF
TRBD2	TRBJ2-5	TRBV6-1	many	TGTGCCAGCAGTGAAAGATTGCGGGGGGGCGTAGAAGAGACCCAGTACTTC	CASSERLRGGVEETQYF
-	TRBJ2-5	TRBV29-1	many	TGCAGCGTAAAAGGGGACAATACAGAGACCCAGTACTTC	CSVKGDNTETQYF
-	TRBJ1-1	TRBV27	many	TGTGCCAGCAGGTCTCAATCCAGGAACACTGAAGCTTTCTTT	CASRSQSRNTEAFF
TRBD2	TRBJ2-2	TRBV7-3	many	TGTGCCAGCAGCTTAAGGTCAGCGGGAGCAGGAAACACCGGGGAGCTGTTTTTT	CASSLRSAGAGNTGELFF
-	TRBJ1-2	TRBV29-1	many	TGCAGCGTTTCACTTAGCCCCAACTATGGCTACACCTTC	CSVSLSPNYGYTF
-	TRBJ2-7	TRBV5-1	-	TGCGCCAGCAGCCCCGGTGGCAGTGGTCGCTACGAGCAGTACTTC	CASSPGGSGRYEQYF
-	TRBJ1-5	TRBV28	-	TGTGCCAGCAGTACCGTACGGGACATACAAAATCAGCCCCAGCATTTT	CASSTVRDIQNQPQHF
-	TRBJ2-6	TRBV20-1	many	TGCAGTGCTAGCGGAGCGGCGAGGGGGGCCAACGTCCTGACTTTC	CSASGAARGANVLTF
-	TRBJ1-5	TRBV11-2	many	TGTGCCAGCAGCTTAGATCAGACAGTCAATCAGCCCCAGCATTTT	CASSLDQTVNQPQHF
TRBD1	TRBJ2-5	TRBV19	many	TGTGCCAGTAGCCCCGCGGACAGGAAAGAGACCCAGTACTTC	CASSPADRKETQYF
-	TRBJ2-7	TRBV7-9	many	TGTGCCAGCAGCCCGGGCCCAGGGAACGAGCAGTACTTC	CASSPGPGNEQYF
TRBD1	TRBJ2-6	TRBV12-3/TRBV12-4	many	TGTGCCAGCAGTTTAGCGACAGGGGGCGGGCCGCGGCTAACCAGGGTACACAACGTCCTGACTTTC	CASSLATGGGPRLTRVHNVLTF
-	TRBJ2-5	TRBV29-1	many	TGCAGCAGCAGGTCACTGGGGCAAGAGACCCAGTACTTC	CSSRSLGQETQYF